A selection of T cell receptor beta chains follows, all from one sample in a study of blood T cells in healthy people across ages. TCRdb independently ran MiXCR on the 5' RACE reads; one entry per CDR3 protein. The sample lists 870,000 or so distinct CDR3 sequences; 29% were seen once. Sequencing used blood. Receptors originate from a woman over 75 in good health. Each CDR3 is given with its conserved first and last residue. The D gene is left open where the match is weak. The size entry is marked missing in some rows and otherwise reads once, few, many or a size class.

d_call,clone_size,v_call,j_call,cdr3_nt,cdr3_aa
-,many,TRBV12-3/TRBV12-4,TRBJ1-6,TGTGCCAGCAGCCTAGGGACGGGGGATTCACCCCTCCACTTT,CASSLGTGDSPLHF
-,-,TRBV11-2,TRBJ1-2,TGTGCCAGCAGGGGACAAGGCGGAAACTATGGCTACACCTTC,CASRGQGGNYGYTF
TRBD1,few,TRBV6-4,TRBJ2-5,TGTGCCAGCAGTAAAACAGGGGGCGGATACAATGAGCAGTACTTC,CASSKTGGGYNEQYF
-,many,TRBV27,TRBJ1-2,TGTGCCAGCAGTTTGAGGGCAGGTGCTGGCTACACCTTC,CASSLRAGAGYTF
-,-,TRBV5-1,TRBJ1-1,TGCGCCAGCAGCTCGGCCGACCGACCGAACACTGAAGTTTTCTTT,CASSSADRPNTEVFF
-,many,TRBV7-2,TRBJ1-5,TGTGCCAGCAGCACTCGGACAGTCCATCAGCCCCAGCATTTT,CASSTRTVHQPQHF
-,-,TRBV28,TRBJ2-2,TGTGCCAGCAGTTCCCCCCCAGCGGCCAACACCGGGGAGCTGTTTTTT,CASSSPPAANTGELFF
-,-,TRBV6-1,TRBJ1-3,TGTGCCAGCACCTTCGAGACGGGGTTAGGAAACACCATATATTTT,CASTFETGLGNTIYF
-,-,TRBV20-1,TRBJ1-1,TGCAGTGCCCCCGTGGCGTTGAGGGGCAGGGGCGGGTACACTGAAGTTTTCTTT,CSAPVALRGRGGYTEVFF
-,-,TRBV6-5,TRBJ2-2,TGTGCCAGCCACGGGGGTCCCGGGGAGCTGTTTTTT,CASHGGPGELFF
-,many,TRBV6-5,TRBJ2-6,TGTGCCAGCAGTTACTTTCGGGCTACTGGGGCCAACGTCCTGACTTTC,CASSYFRATGANVLTF
TRBD1,-,TRBV11-3,TRBJ1-3,TGTGCCAGCAGCCGGCCCGGGACAGGGGCTGGAAACACCATATATTTT,CASSRPGTGAGNTIYF
-,many,TRBV7-2,TRBJ2-7,TGTGCCAGCAGCTTAGTGGGGGCAATAGGCAGCAATGAGCAGTACTTC,CASSLVGAIGSNEQYF